Below are 20 T cell receptor beta chains sequenced from a single sample in a study of T cells after yellow fever vaccination (dated by TCRdb to about 2019). According to the study, the label for this sample's treatment or condition signals: live attenuated yellow fever vaccine strain. The library was generated by 5' RACE. The run used an Illumina NovaSeq 6000. The public reads were run again by TCRdb, first through fastp at Q25 and then through MiXCR, and only productive beta chains were kept. Every entry covers one CDR3 protein and lists the most common genes and DNA from its rows. In this sample the table shows about 320,000 distinct CDR3 sequences, 3.5% to 4.5% of which occur a single time. The top ten clonotypes cover 15% to 20% of the sample. Sample: PBMCs, taken 15 days after the yellow fever booster vaccination. The receptors shown here come from a man between 18 and 29 years old who received the YFV17D yellow fever vaccine.

The sample holds a few counts of this clonotype. J is TRBJ1-1 and V is TRBV7-6; D is unclear. The CDR3 is made up of 13 amino acids. Trimming shortened V by 4 bases and J by 11 bases, and 17 bases separated the two germline ends. Germline V lookup: CDR1 SGHVS, CDR2 FNYEAQ. The CDR3 DNA follows: TGTGCCAGCAGCTCCCGTGATCAGCAGCCTGCTTTCTTT. Encoded protein: CASSSRDQQPAFF.

The sample holds many counts of this clonotype. The rearrangement joins TRBV6-5 to TRBJ1-5, with D perhaps TRBD1 (6 bases). Between the trimmed V and J ends, which lost 5 bases and 6 bases, there was a span of 14 bases. The CDR3 runs to 14 residues. Germline assignment: CDR1 MNHEY and CDR2 SVGAGI. The DNA for the CDR3 is TGTGCCAGCAGTCCCGGCCAGACAGGTCAGCCCCAGCATTTT. It encodes CASSPGQTGQPQHF.

At least ten counts were recorded for this clonotype. This chain joins TRBV20-1 and TRBJ2-5, with 13 bases lining up with TRBD2. The CDR3 spans 16 residues. After removal of 5 bases from V and 2 bases from J, the junction contained 8 bases not matched to a gene. In germline, CDR1 is DFQATT, CDR2 SNEGSKA (reference sequence). The CDR3 is CSAPNRLAGGQETQYF. In DNA, the CDR3 is TGCAGTGCTCCCAACAGACTAGCGGGGGGTCAAGAGACCCAGTACTTC.

The gene calls are TRBV7-2 and TRBJ1-2; no definite D call. The germline gives CDR1 SGHTA, CDR2 FQGNSA. The CDR3 totals 13 residues. With 1 base removed from V and 11 bases from J, the gap between germline ends came to 14 bases. CDR3: CASSLELAGFYTF. The CDR3, as DNA: TGTGCCAGCAGCTTAGAGCTAGCTGGATTTTACACCTTC.

This clonotype was found many times. The chain couples TRBV29-1 to TRBJ2-3; D tentatively fits TRBD1 or TRBD2 (6 bases each). The germline gives CDR1 SQVTM, CDR2 ANQGSEA. This CDR3 is 13 amino acids long. Trimming took 6 bases from V and 2 from J, leaving 12 bases between them. Here the CDR3 reads CSVKGGHTDTQYF. The CDR3 nucleotides read TGCAGCGTGAAAGGGGGGCACACAGATACGCAGTATTTT.

The chain carries TRBV20-1 and TRBJ1-5; no clear D gene. V lost 4 bases to trimming and J lost 3 bases, with 13 bases between them. Per the germline V gene, CDR1 is DFQATT and CDR2 is SNEGSKA (reference sequence). This CDR3 is built from 14 residues. The CDR3 is CSATSGRLNQPQHF. CDR3 DNA sequence: TGCAGTGCTACCTCCGGACGGCTCAATCAGCCCCAGCATTTT.

The DNA for the CDR3 is TGCGCCAGCAGCCAAGGAGCGGGGCTAAGACCTAGCACAGATACGCAGTATTTT. Protein product: CASSQGAGLRPSTDTQYF. The chain employs TRBV4-3 and TRBJ2-3; 7 bases align to TRBD2. The CDR3 contains 18 residues. Losses at the gene ends were 1 base for V and 0 bases for J; bases not matched to a gene: 10. CDR1 is LGHNA and CDR2 is YSLEER in the germline V gene.

This clonotype turned up a few times. The V call is TRBV12-3 or TRBV12-4, the J call TRBJ1-1, with 12 bases that match TRBD1. The CDR3 consists of 15 residues. Germline trimming cut 6 bases from V and 4 bases from J; bases unmatched to any gene: 6. CDR3 coding DNA: TGTGCCAGCAGGGGGACAGGGGGCTGGTCCACTGAAGCTTTCTTT. This gives the protein CASRGTGGWSTEAFF.

The table lists this clonotype with a few counts. CDR3 in DNA: TGCGCCAGCAGCCAAGGTAGCGGGGGGGCCGACGAGCAGTACTTC. Translating it yields CASSQGSGGADEQYF. This chain joins TRBV4-1 and TRBJ2-7, with 11 bases that match TRBD2. This CDR3 is built from 15 residues. V lost 1 base, J lost 5 bases, and 4 bases stayed unmatched. Germline V CDR1 and CDR2: MGHRA, YSYEKL.

A note on this clonotype: The junction shows a germline mismatch at one end, possibly a read error. The V gene is TRBV5-1, the J gene TRBJ1-1; 10 bases agree with TRBD1. The CDR3 has 16 residues. Looked up from germline, CDR1 is SGHRS and CDR2 is YFSETQ. CDR3 bases: TGCGCCGGCAGCTTGACAGGGGGCCCCTTGAACACTGAAGCTTTCTTT. As protein: CAGSLTGGPLNTEAFF.

This clonotype was seen at least ten times. The genes are TRBV18 and TRBJ2-1; D not certain. The CDR3 covers 18 residues. Trimming stripped 5 bases from V and 4 bases from J, with 24 bases between. Germline-derived CDR1 and CDR2 are KGHSH and LQKENI. The chain's CDR3 is CASSASSWVPTRYNEQFF. DNA of the CDR3: TGTGCCAGCTCAGCCTCGTCCTGGGTACCGACACGATACAATGAGCAGTTCTTC.

J is TRBJ2-5 and V is TRBV6-2 or TRBV6-3, with TRBD2 matching 9 bases. Trimming removed 0 bases from V and 5 bases from J; junction bases left unmatched: 7. Germline V gene lookup returns CDR1 MNHEY and CDR2 SVGEGT. This CDR3 region has 16 residues. The CDR3 here is CASSYSASGDLETQYF. The DNA for the CDR3 is TGTGCCAGCAGTTACTCCGCTAGCGGGGATCTGGAGACCCAGTACTTC.

About this clonotype itself: One base away lies a much larger clone, so this may be a sequencing read error. This chain connects TRBV7-8 to TRBJ2-7; D possibly corresponds to TRBD2 (5 bases). Germline values: CDR1 SGHVS, CDR2 FQNEAQ. The CDR3 sequence is 15 residues long. Deletions cut 0 bases from V and 6 bases from J, with 15 bases between. The DNA for the CDR3 is TGTGCCAGCAGCTTAGCAAGTGGCGGGCTCGGCGAGCAGTACTTC. As protein: CASSLASGGLGEQYF.

V usage is TRBV12-3 or TRBV12-4 and J usage is TRBJ1-5; D is possibly TRBD1 (5 bases). The CDR3 covers 14 residues. V was cut by 0 bases and J by 5 bases, with 8 bases left in between. Here the CDR3 DNA reads TGTGCCAGCAGTTTAGCGGACATATATCAGCCCCAGCATTTT. Protein sequence: CASSLADIYQPQHF.

This clonotype was counted at least ten times. This chain connects TRBV27 to TRBJ1-4; the D is unclear. This CDR3 contains 14 residues. Between the trimmed V and J ends, which lost 2 bases and 6 bases, there was a span of 10 bases. Germline V gene sequence: CDR1 MNHEY, CDR2 SMNVEV (reference sequence). This CDR3 is CASSLVSGDEKLFF. The CDR3 region has the DNA TGTGCCAGCAGTTTAGTGTCAGGAGATGAAAAACTGTTTTTT.

In its sample, this clonotype was seen a few times. The chain is built from TRBV20-1 and TRBJ2-7, with 10 bases matching TRBD1. Germline trimming cut 3 bases from V and 0 bases from J; bases unmatched to any gene: 5. The CDR3 totals 15 residues. In germline, CDR1 is DFQATT, CDR2 SNEGSKA (reference sequence). The DNA of the CDR3 is TGCAGTGCTAGTCCAAGGGACAGGGGCTCCTACGAGCAGTACTTC. Its protein product is CSASPRDRGSYEQYF.

This clonotype occurred a few times. The genes are TRBV15 and TRBJ1-5; D is possibly TRBD1 (6 bases). Germline V gene sequence: CDR1 LNHNV, CDR2 YYDKDF (reference sequence). The V and J ends lost 0 bases and 8 bases respectively, with 14 bases between them. This CDR3 contains 15 residues. Here the CDR3 reads CATSRDGTLSKPQHF. CDR3 DNA sequence: TGTGCCACCAGCAGAGATGGGACACTCAGTAAGCCCCAGCATTTT.

This clonotype was seen only a few times. The chain has TRBV28 and TRBJ2-7; no clear D. Trimming left V 6 bases short and J 4 bases short, with 10 bases between. Germline lookup yields CDR1 MDHEN and CDR2 SYDVKM. This CDR3 comprises 12 residues. CDR3 amino acids: CASSLDLYEQYV. The CDR3 DNA reads TGTGCCAGCAGCCTAGATTTGTACGAGCAGTACGTC.

This clonotype was detected many times. V is TRBV5-1 and J is TRBJ2-2, with 9 bases identical to TRBD2. This CDR3 has 16 amino acids. The V and J ends lost 1 base and 4 bases, in that order; junction bases with no gene match: 5. Germline CDR1 and CDR2: SGHRS and YFSETQ. DNA for the CDR3: TGCGCCAGCAGCTTGTCTAGCGGGGTTCCCACCGGGGAGCTGTTTTTT. Translating gives CASSLSSGVPTGELFF. The variable domain in full, with the rest retrieved from reference TRBV5-1 and TRBJ2-2, is KAGVTQTPRYLIKTRGQQVTLSCSPISGHRSVSWYQQTPGQGLQFLFEYFSETQRNKGNFPGRFSGRQFSNSRSEMNVSTLELGDSALYLCASSLSSGVPTGELFFGEGSRLTVL.

This clonotype was seen only a few times. The CDR3 bases are TGTGCCAGCAGCTTAGTAATAGATACGCAGTATTTT. Its translation is CASSLVIDTQYF. The rearrangement uses TRBV7-2 and TRBJ2-3; no reliable D call. CDR1 and CDR2 (germline): SGHTA, FQGNSA. V dropped 1 base and J dropped 5 bases, with 4 bases sitting between them. There are 12 residues in the CDR3.